This T cell receptor delta chain was identified in a study of gamma-delta chains in newborns, infants, children. Study as a whole: Microbial exposure reportedly drives polyclonal innate γδ T cell expansion after birth.

This CDR3 has 21 residues. CDR1 GEAIGNYY and CDR2 EKD come from the germline V gene. Details on this clone: This likely reflects a read error, since a far larger clone is one base away. Other nucleotide sequences from this sample produce the same CDR3.

TCRdb re-called the reads with CATT. The table has over a thousand delta-chain clones, 2.5% to 3% seen once. Sample: blood. The rearrangement uses TRDV2 and TRDJ1, with 8 bases lining up with TRDD3. This clonotype originated in a child who was a newborn, infant or young child, either healthy, febrile or measles-vaccinated (not recorded which). The CDR3 loop reads CACDTVALPAGDKRDTDKLIF. The CDR3 bases are TGTGCCTGCGACACCGTGGCCCTCCCGGCGGGGGATAAAAGGGACACCGATAAACTCATCTTT.